The 24 T cell receptor beta chains in this list originate from one sample, sequenced in a study of sequential checkpoint blockade in melanoma. Treatment noted: randomized to nivolumab then ipilimumab (arm A) or the reverse (arm B). Using immunoSEQ multiplex PCR, the repertoire was profiled, and TCRdb retains in-frame clones only, with some absent. The sample has around 6,000 clones, 48% seen once. Sequencing used CD8+ T cells sorted from blood (inferred from file names), obtained from a patient given nivolumab and ipilimumab in sequence. The source is a human patient with melanoma. Some clones in this sample may be carry-over from other donors' samples.

About this clone itself: A single base is all that separates this from a far larger clone, so a read error is likely. Other DNA sequences in the sample encode the same CDR3. The chain recombines TRBV5-2 with TRBJ1-5; the D call in the table, TRBD1, was not verified against the DNA. TRBV5-2 constitutes a pseudogene. There are 15 residues in the CDR3. The CDR3 coding sequence is TGTGCCAGCAGCCAAGATAGGGGGTACAATCAGCCCCAGCATTTT. Translation: CASSQDRGYNQPQHF.

This clone has more than one count but fewer than ten. The rearrangement joins TRBV9 to TRBJ1-3; D uncertain. The germline V gene has CDR1 SGDLS and CDR2 YYNGEE. CDR3 size: 17 residues. Trimming cost V 0 bases and J 1 base, with 14 bases left between them. The CDR3 coding sequence is TGTGCCAGCAGCGTAGGATCTGGGGAGGGATCTGGAAACACCATATATTTT. Translating gives CASSVGSGEGSGNTIYF.

In its sample, this clone ranks as medium-sized (0.01 to 0.1%). The chain joins TRBV15 to TRBJ2-6, with D maybe TRBD1 (5 bases). Germline values: CDR1 LNHNV, CDR2 YYDKDF (reference sequence). Trimming pared 5 bases from V and 4 bases from J, leaving 12 bases between. This CDR3 is built from 15 residues. The CDR3 DNA is TGTGCCACCAGCCTCAGGGCCTCCGGGGCCAACGTCCTGACTTTC. This codes for CATSLRASGANVLTF.

This clone was seen repeatedly, ten times or more. This chain joins TRBV27 and TRBJ1-5; D possibly corresponds to TRBD1 (5 bases). V was pared by 7 bases and J by 0 bases, with 13 bases between. The CDR3 runs 15 residues. Looked up from germline, CDR1 is MNHEY and CDR2 is SMNVEV (reference sequence). CDR3 sequence: CASTEQANSNQPQHF. CDR3 in DNA: TGTGCCAGCACCGAACAGGCGAATAGCAATCAGCCCCAGCATTTT.

CDR3 amino acids: CASSLSGEAYEQYF. CDR3 DNA: TGTGCCAGCAGTTTATCTGGAGAAGCCTACGAGCAGTACTTC. The chain uses TRBV28 and TRBJ2-5; no clear D. TRBJ2-7 matches the DNA end more closely, so the J call is doubtful. The CDR3 has 14 residues. Germline V gives CDR1 MDHEN, CDR2 SYDVKM.

To note about this clone: The junction does not match germline at one end; this may be a read error. This chain links TRBV6-1 with TRBJ1-2, with 9 nucleotides matching TRBD1. CDR1 and CDR2 (germline): MNHNS, SASEGT. CDR3 length: 15 residues. CDR3 nucleotides: TGTGCCAGCAGCGAAGGGCCGGGACAGGGCTATGGCTACACCTTC. It yields the protein CASSEGPGQGYGYTF.

J is TRBJ2-1 and V is TRBV19, with 9 bases lining up with TRBD2. J lost 7 bases, V lost 3 bases, and 10 bases had no gene match. Germline lookup yields CDR1 LNHDA and CDR2 SQIVND (reference sequence). The CDR3 length is 16 residues. This CDR3 reads CASSIGAGGPWNEQFF. In DNA form, the CDR3 reads TGTGCCAGTAGTATTGGGGCGGGGGGGCCTTGGAATGAGCAGTTCTTC. Drawing the rest from reference TRBV19 and TRBJ2-1, the complete variable domain is DGGITQSPKYLFRKEGQNVTLSCEQNLNHDAMYWYRQDPGQGLRLIYYSQIVNDFQKGDIAEGYSVSREKKESFPLTVTSAQKNPTAFYLCASSIGAGGPWNEQFFGPGTRLTVL.

This clone occurred a few times. The chain uses TRBV5-6 and TRBJ2-1, with 10 bases identical to TRBD1. CDR1 and CDR2 from the germline V gene are SGHDT and YYEEEE. The CDR3 spans 15 residues. Germline trimming cut 4 bases from V and 6 bases from J; bases unmatched to any gene: 7. CDR3 amino acids: CASSPRDRGFNEQFF. In DNA, the CDR3 is TGTGCCAGCAGCCCCCGGGACAGGGGTTTCAATGAGCAGTTCTTC. Full variable domain (remainder filled in from reference TRBV5-6 and TRBJ2-1): DAGVTQSPTHLIKTRGQQVTLRCSPKSGHDTVSWYQQALGQGPQFIFQYYEEEERQRGNFPDRFSGHQFPNYSSELNVNALLLGDSALYLCASSPRDRGFNEQFFGPGTRLTVL.

This clone was recorded a few times. As DNA, the CDR3 is TGCGCCAGCAGCGGGCGACAGGGGCACTCCTACGAGCAGTACTTC. This translates into CASSGRQGHSYEQYF. The V gene is TRBV5-1, the J gene TRBJ2-7, with 8 nucleotides matching TRBD1. This CDR3 has 15 amino acids. J lost 0 bases, V lost 4 bases, and 6 bases had no gene match. The germline V gene has CDR1 SGHRS and CDR2 YFSETQ.

This chain uses TRBV19 with TRBJ2-7, with 8 bases matching TRBD1. The germline V gene encodes CDR1 LNHDA and CDR2 SQIVND (reference sequence). This CDR3 region has 15 residues. Unmatched junction bases numbered 4, after V lost 0 bases and J lost 3 bases. The CDR3 DNA sequence: TGTGCCAGTAGTATAGATTCTGGACAGGGCTACGAGCAGTACTTC. Translated: CASSIDSGQGYEQYF.

The chain couples TRBV7-6 to TRBJ2-5; TRBD1 aligns across 8 bases. The end of the DNA is better explained by TRBJ2-7, so the J call may be wrong. The CDR3 runs 13 residues. From germline, CDR1 is SGHVS and CDR2 FNYEAQ. The chain's CDR3 is CASSAGQDHEQYF. DNA for the CDR3: TGTGCCAGCAGCGCGGGACAGGATCACGAGCAGTACTTC.

This clone appeared a single time. The genes are TRBV11-2 and TRBJ2-7, with TRBD2 matching 8 bases. The germline V gene has CDR1 SGHAT and CDR2 FQNNGV. V lost 2 bases, J lost 5 bases, and 8 bases stayed unmatched. This CDR3 contains 15 residues. CDR3 nucleotide sequence: TGTGCCAGCAGCTTAATGGGCGGGGGGAGAAACGAGCAGTACTTC. Protein sequence: CASSLMGGGRNEQYF.

This chain joins TRBV10-3 and TRBJ1-2, with D perhaps TRBD1 (5 bases). This CDR3 spans 12 amino acids. Germline V lookup: CDR1 ENHRY, CDR2 SYGVKD. The V end was cut by 2 bases, the J end by 8 bases, with 9 bases between. The chain's CDR3 is CAISETGEGYTF. The CDR3 nucleotides are TGTGCCATCAGTGAGACGGGGGAGGGCTACACCTTC.

The genes are TRBV5-1 and TRBJ2-7; the D gene is possibly TRBD1 (6 bases). CDR3 length equals 14 residues. Germline V CDR1 and CDR2: SGHRS, YFSETQ. V shed 3 bases and J shed 2 bases, with 12 bases lying between them. This chain's CDR3 is CASSSDSLAYEQYF. CDR3 sequence (DNA): TGCGCCAGCAGCTCGGACAGTTTAGCCTACGAGCAGTACTTC. Filled out from reference TRBV5-1 and TRBJ2-7, the complete variable domain reads KAGVTQTPRYLIKTRGQQVTLSCSPISGHRSVSWYQQTPGQGLQFLFEYFSETQRNKGNFPGRFSGRQFSNSRSEMNVSTLELGDSALYLCASSSDSLAYEQYFGPGTRLTVT.

This clone was counted a few times. This sequence joins TRBV19 and TRBJ2-5; no clear D. This CDR3 has 11 residues. Trimming removed 4 bases at V and 4 bases at J, with 4 bases between. In germline, CDR1 is LNHDA, CDR2 SQIVND (reference sequence). CDR3 DNA sequence: TGTGCCAGTAGTACTCGAGAGACCCAGTACTTC. This translates into CASSTRETQYF.

A few counts support this clone. The chain couples TRBV5-6 to TRBJ1-5; D ambiguous. Germline V gene sequence: CDR1 SGHDT, CDR2 YYEEEE. The CDR3 covers 10 residues. Trimming removed 5 bases at V and 9 bases at J, with 6 bases between. DNA of the CDR3: TGTGCCAGCAGTTTATCGCCCCAGCATTTT. Translating it yields CASSLSPQHF.

The genes are TRBV7-9 and TRBJ2-7, with a tentative D call TRBD2 (6 bases). Trimming stripped 5 bases from V and 2 bases from J, with 13 bases between. Germline CDR1 is SEHNR and CDR2 is FQNEAQ (reference sequence). This CDR3 comprises 14 residues. Here the CDR3 reads CASSPAGYAYEQYF. CDR3 DNA: TGTGCCAGCAGCCCAGCGGGTTATGCCTACGAGCAGTACTTC.

V gene TRBV5-6 combines with J gene TRBJ2-7; TRBD2 matches 7 bases. Germline CDR1 SGHDT, CDR2 YYEEEE. V gave up 4 bases and J gave up 6 bases; unmatched junction bases: 7. The CDR3 is 13 residues long. The CDR3: CASSTRGRAEQYF. Written as DNA, the CDR3 is TGTGCCAGCAGCACCCGGGGGAGGGCCGAGCAGTACTTC.

This clone was observed a handful of times. This chain uses TRBV13 with TRBJ1-2; no clear D. The CDR3 loop spans 15 amino acids. In germline, CDR1 is PRHDT, CDR2 FYEKMQ (reference sequence). Between the trimmed V and J ends, which lost 0 bases and 3 bases, there was a span of 11 bases. CDR3 amino acids: CASSLGPGRDYGYTF. The CDR3 DNA reads as TGTGCCAGCAGCTTAGGGCCAGGTCGCGACTATGGCTACACCTTC. The full variable domain, in which reference TRBV13 and TRBJ1-2 provide the parts outside the CDR3, is AAGVIQSPRHLIKEKRETATLKCYPIPRHDTVYWYQQGPGQDPQFLISFYEKMQSDKGSIPDRFSAQQFSDYHSELNMSSLELGDSALYFCASSLGPGRDYGYTFGSGTRLTVV.

The chain links TRBV10-3 to TRBJ1-4; possibly TRBD1 for D (5 bases). Germline V CDR1 and CDR2: ENHRY, SYGVKD. CDR3 length: 14 amino acids. Trimming removed 3 bases at V and 8 bases at J, with 13 bases between. CDR3 loop: CAISDDRSAEKLFF. CDR3 nucleotides: TGTGCCATCAGTGACGACAGATCGGCGGAAAAACTGTTTTTT.

The chain is built from TRBV14 and TRBJ2-7; D perhaps matches TRBD2 (5 bases). Germline values: CDR1 SGHDN, CDR2 FVKESK. The CDR3 has 14 residues. The V end lost 0 bases, the J end lost 3 bases, and 9 bases lay between the germline ends. The CDR3 protein is CASSQEAVVYEQYF. CDR3 nucleotides: TGTGCCAGCAGCCAAGAAGCGGTAGTCTACGAGCAGTACTTC.

This chain uses TRBV29-1 with TRBJ1-1, with 8 nucleotides matching TRBD1. Germline V CDR1 and CDR2: SQVTM, ANQGSEA. Germline trimming cut 3 bases from V and 5 bases from J; bases unmatched to any gene: 17. This CDR3 has 17 residues. The CDR3 region is CSVDRRPRTGLITEAFF. The CDR3 region has the DNA TGCAGCGTTGATCGACGTCCGAGGACAGGGCTGATTACTGAAGCTTTCTTT.

The chain combines TRBV4-2 with TRBJ2-1; 11 bases are a match to TRBD2. The V and J ends lost 3 bases and 6 bases, in that order; junction bases with no gene match: 7. The germline V gene has CDR1 LGHNA and CDR2 YNFKEQ. The CDR3 runs to 16 residues. The CDR3 reads CASSHLTSGGINEQFF. The CDR3 bases are TGTGCCAGCAGCCACCTTACTAGCGGGGGAATCAATGAGCAGTTCTTC.

The chain has TRBV4-3 and TRBJ2-7; TRBD2 is a possible D gene (5 bases). The CDR3 runs 15 residues. With 4 bases removed from V and 2 bases from J, the gap between germline ends came to 15 bases. Per the germline V gene, CDR1 is LGHNA and CDR2 is YSLEER. CDR3 nucleotide sequence: TGCGCCAGCAGCCGGGGAGAGAGCAGTCCCTACGAGCAGTACTTC. It specifies CASSRGESSPYEQYF.